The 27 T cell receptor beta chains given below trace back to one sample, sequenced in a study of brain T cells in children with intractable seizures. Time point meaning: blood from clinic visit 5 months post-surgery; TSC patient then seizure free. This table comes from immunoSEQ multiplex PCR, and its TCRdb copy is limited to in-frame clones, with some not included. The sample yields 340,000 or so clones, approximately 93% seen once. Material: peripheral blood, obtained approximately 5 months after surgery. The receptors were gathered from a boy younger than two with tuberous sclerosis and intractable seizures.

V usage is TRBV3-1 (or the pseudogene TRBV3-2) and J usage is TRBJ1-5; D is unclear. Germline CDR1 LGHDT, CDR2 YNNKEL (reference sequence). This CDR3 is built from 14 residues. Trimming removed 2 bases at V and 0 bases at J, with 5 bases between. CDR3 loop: CASSQSNSNQPQHF. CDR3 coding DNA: TGTGCCAGCAGCCAATCCAATAGCAATCAGCCCCAGCATTTT.

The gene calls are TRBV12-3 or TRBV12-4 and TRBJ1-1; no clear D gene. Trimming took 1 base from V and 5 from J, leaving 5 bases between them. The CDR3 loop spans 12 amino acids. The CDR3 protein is CASSLGRTEAFF. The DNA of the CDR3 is TGTGCCAGCAGTTTAGGGCGGACTGAAGCTTTCTTT.

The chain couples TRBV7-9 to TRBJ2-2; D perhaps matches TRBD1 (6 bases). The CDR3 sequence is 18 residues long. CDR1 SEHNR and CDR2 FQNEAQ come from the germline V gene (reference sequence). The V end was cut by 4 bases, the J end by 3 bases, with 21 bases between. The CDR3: CASSYRPPGAQDTGELFF. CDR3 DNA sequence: TGTGCCAGCAGCTACCGCCCTCCAGGGGCGCAGGACACCGGGGAGCTGTTTTTT.

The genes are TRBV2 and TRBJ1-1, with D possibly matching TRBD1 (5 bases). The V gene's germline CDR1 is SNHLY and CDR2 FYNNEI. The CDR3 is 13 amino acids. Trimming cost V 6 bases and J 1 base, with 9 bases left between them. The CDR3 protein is CASRPGRNTEAFF. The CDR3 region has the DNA TGTGCCAGCAGGCCAGGGAGGAACACTGAAGCTTTCTTT.

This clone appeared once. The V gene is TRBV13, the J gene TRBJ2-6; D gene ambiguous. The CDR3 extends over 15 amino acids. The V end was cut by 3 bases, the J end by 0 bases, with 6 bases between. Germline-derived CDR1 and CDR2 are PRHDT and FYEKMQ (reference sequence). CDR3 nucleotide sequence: TGTGCCAGCAGCTTTAAAAACTCTGGGGCCAACGTCCTGACTTTC. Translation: CASSFKNSGANVLTF.

The CDR3 DNA reads as TGTGCCAGCAGTGAAAGGCTAGCGGGGACCTACGAGCAGTACTTC. Translation gives CASSERLAGTYEQYF. The chain has TRBV6-1 and TRBJ2-7; 9 bases line up with TRBD2. Per germline, CDR1 MNHNS and CDR2 SASEGT. CDR3 length equals 15 residues. The junction had 4 bases not matched to a gene; V was cut back by 2 bases and J by 2 bases.

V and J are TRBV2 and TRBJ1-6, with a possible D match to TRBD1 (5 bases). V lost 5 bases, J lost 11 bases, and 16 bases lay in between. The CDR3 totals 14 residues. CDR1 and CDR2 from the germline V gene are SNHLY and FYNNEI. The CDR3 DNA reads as TGTGCCAGCAGTTCCGGGACCAAGGGAGCACCCCTCCACTTT. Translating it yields CASSSGTKGAPLHF.

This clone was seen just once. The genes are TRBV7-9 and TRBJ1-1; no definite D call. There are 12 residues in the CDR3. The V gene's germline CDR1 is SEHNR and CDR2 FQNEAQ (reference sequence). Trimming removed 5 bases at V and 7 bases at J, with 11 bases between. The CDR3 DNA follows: TGTGCCAGCAGCCACACAGAGATTGAAGCTTTCTTT. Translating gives CASSHTEIEAFF.

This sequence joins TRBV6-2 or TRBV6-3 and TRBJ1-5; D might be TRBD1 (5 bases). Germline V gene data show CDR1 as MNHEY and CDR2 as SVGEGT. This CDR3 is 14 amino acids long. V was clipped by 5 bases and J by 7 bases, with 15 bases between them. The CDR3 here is CASSHQGSGQPQHF. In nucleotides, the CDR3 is TGTGCCAGCAGTCACCAGGGAAGCGGGCAGCCCCAGCATTTT.

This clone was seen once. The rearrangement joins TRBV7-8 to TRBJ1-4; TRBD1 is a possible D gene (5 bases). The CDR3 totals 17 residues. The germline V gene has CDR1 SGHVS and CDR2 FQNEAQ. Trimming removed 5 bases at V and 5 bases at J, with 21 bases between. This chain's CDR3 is CASSTHPAGTDNEKLFF. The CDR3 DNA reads TGTGCCAGCAGCACCCACCCCGCCGGGACGGACAATGAAAAACTGTTTTTT.

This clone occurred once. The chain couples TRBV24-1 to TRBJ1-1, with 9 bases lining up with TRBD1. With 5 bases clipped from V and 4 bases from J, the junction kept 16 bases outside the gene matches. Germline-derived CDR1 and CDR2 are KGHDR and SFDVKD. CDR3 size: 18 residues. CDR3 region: CATSAQPPSQGARTEAFF. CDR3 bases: TGTGCCACCAGTGCTCAGCCCCCGTCACAGGGGGCGCGCACTGAAGCTTTCTTT.

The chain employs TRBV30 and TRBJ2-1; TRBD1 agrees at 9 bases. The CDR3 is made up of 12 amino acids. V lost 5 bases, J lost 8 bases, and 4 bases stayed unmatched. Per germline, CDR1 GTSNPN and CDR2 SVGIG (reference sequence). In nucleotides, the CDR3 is TGTGCCTGGGGGGACAGGGACCATGAGCAGTTCTTC. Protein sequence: CAWGDRDHEQFF. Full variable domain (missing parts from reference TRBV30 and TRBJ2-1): SQTIHQWPATLVQPVGSPLSLECTVEGTSNPNLYWYRQAAGRGLQLLFYSVGIGQISSEVPQNLSASRPQDRQFILSSKKLLLSDSGFYLCAWGDRDHEQFFGPGTRLTVL.

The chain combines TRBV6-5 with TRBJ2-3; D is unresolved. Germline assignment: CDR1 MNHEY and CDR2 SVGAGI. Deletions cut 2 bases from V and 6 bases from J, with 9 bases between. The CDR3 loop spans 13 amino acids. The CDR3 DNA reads TGTGCCAGCAGTTACGCATTAGGGGATACGCAGTATTTT. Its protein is CASSYALGDTQYF.

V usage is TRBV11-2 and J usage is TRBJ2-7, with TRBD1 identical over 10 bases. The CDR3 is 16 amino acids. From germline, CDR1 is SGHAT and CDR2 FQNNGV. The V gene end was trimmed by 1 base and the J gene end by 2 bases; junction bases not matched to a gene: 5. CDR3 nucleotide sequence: TGTGCCAGCAGCTTAGCTTTCGGGACAGGGGCCTACGAGCAGTACTTC. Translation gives CASSLAFGTGAYEQYF.

CDR3 sequence (DNA): TGTGCCTGGCAAGCTATCGGCACTGAAGCTTTCTTT. Its translation is CAWQAIGTEAFF. The rearrangement joins TRBV30 to TRBJ1-1; unclear D gene. The V end lost 5 bases, the J end lost 4 bases, and 11 bases lay between the germline ends. Germline lookup yields CDR1 GTSNPN and CDR2 SVGIG (reference sequence). The CDR3 has 12 residues.

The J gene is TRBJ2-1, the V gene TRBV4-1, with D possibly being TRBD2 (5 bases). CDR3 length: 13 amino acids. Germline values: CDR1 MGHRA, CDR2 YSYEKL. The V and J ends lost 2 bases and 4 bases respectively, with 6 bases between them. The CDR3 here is CASSQRTYNEQFF. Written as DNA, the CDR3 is TGCGCCAGCAGCCAAAGGACTTACAATGAGCAGTTCTTC.

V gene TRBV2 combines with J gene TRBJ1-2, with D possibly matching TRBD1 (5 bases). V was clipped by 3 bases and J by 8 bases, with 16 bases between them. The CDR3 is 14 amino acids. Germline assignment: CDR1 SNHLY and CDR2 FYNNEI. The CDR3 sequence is CASSERATWDGYTF. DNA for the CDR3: TGTGCCAGCAGTGAGCGGGCCACTTGGGACGGCTACACCTTC.

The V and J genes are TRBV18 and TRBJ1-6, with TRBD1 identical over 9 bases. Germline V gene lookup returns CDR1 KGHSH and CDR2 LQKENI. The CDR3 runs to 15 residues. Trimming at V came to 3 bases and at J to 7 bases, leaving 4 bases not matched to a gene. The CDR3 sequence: CASSPRTGENSPLHF. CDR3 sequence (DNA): TGTGCCAGCTCACCCCGGACAGGGGAGAATTCACCCCTCCACTTT. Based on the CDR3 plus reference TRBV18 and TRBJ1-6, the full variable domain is NAGVMQNPRHLVRRRGQEARLRCSPMKGHSHVYWYRQLPEEGLKFMVYLQKENIIDESGMPKERFSAEFPKEGPSILRIQQVVRGDSAAYFCASSPRTGENSPLHFGNGTRLTVT.

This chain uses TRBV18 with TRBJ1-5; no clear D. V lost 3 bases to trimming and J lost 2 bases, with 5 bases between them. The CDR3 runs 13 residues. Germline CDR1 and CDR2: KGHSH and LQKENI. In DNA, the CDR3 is TGTGCCAGCTCACCGGTGGGCAATCAGCCCCAGCATTTT. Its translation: CASSPVGNQPQHF. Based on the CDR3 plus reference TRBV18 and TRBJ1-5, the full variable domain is NAGVMQNPRHLVRRRGQEARLRCSPMKGHSHVYWYRQLPEEGLKFMVYLQKENIIDESGMPKERFSAEFPKEGPSILRIQQVVRGDSAAYFCASSPVGNQPQHFGDGTRLSIL.

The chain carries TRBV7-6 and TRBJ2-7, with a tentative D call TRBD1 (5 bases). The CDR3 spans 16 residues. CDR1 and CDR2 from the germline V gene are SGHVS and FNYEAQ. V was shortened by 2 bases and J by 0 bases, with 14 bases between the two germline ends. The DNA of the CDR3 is TGTGCCAGCAGCTTAAGTACAGGATCGGGCTCCTACGAGCAGTACTTC. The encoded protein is CASSLSTGSGSYEQYF.

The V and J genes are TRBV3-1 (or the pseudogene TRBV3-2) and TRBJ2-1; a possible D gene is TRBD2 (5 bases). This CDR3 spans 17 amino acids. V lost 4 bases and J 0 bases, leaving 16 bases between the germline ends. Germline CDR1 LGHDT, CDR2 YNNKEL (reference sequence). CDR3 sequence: CASSPAKRKSSYNEQFF. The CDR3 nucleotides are TGTGCCAGCAGCCCGGCGAAGCGGAAGAGCTCCTACAATGAGCAGTTCTTC.

CDR3 coding DNA: TGTGCCAGCAGTAACCGACAGGCCGATGGCTACACCTTC. Translation gives CASSNRQADGYTF. This chain joins TRBV27 and TRBJ1-2, with D possibly TRBD1 on 6 matching bases. The CDR3 loop spans 13 amino acids. V gave up 5 bases and J gave up 6 bases, with 13 bases separating them. The germline V gene has CDR1 MNHEY and CDR2 SMNVEV (reference sequence).

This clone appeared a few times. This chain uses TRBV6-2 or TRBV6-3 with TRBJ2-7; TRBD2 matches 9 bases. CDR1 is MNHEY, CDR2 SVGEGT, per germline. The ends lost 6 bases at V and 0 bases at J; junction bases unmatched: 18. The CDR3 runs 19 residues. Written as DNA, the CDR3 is TGTGCCAGCAGCCCCGATGGGTGGGTAGCGGGGGTGAGCTCCTACGAGCAGTACTTC. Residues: CASSPDGWVAGVSSYEQYF.

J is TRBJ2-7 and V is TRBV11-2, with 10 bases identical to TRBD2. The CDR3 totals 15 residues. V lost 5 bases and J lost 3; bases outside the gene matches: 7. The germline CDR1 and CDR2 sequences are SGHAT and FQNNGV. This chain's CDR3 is CASSREREGYYEQYF. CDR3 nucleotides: TGTGCCAGCAGCCGGGAGCGGGAGGGTTACTACGAGCAGTACTTC.

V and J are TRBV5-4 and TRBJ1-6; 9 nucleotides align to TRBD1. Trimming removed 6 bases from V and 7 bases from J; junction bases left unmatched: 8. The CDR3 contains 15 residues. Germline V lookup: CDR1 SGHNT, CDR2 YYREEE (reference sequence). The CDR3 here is CASTFWTGVNSPLHF. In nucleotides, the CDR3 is TGTGCCAGCACCTTTTGGACAGGGGTGAATTCACCCCTCCACTTT.

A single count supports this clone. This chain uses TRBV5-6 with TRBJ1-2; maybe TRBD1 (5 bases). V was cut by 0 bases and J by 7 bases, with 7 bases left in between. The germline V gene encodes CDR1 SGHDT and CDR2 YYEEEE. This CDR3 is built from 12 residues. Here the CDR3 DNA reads TGTGCCAGCAGCTTGGGTAGGGGTGGCTACACCTTC. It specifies CASSLGRGGYTF.

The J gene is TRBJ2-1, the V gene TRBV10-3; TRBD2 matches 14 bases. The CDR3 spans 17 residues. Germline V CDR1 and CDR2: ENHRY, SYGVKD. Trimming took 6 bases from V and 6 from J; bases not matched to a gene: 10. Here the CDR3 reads CAIRTGTSGSLVNEQFF. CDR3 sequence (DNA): TGTGCCATCAGAACCGGGACTAGCGGGAGTTTAGTCAATGAGCAGTTCTTC.